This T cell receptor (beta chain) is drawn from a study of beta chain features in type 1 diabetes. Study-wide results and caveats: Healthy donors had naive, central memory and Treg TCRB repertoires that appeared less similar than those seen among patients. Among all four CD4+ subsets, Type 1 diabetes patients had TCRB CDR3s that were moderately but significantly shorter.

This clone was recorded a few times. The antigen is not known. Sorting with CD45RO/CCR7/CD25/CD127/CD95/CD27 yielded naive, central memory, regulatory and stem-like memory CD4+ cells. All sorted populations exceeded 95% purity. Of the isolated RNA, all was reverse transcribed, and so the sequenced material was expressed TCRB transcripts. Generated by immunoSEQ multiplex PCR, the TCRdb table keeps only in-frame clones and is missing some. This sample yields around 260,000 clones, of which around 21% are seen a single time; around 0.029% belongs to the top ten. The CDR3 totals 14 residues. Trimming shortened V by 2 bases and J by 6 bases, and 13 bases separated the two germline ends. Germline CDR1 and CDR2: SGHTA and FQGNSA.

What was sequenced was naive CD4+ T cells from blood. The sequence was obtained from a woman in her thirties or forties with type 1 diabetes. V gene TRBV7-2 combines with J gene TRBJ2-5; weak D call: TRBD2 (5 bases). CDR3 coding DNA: TGTGCCAGCAGCTTAATAGGAGGATCTAAGACCCAGTACTTC. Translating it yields CASSLIGGSKTQYF.